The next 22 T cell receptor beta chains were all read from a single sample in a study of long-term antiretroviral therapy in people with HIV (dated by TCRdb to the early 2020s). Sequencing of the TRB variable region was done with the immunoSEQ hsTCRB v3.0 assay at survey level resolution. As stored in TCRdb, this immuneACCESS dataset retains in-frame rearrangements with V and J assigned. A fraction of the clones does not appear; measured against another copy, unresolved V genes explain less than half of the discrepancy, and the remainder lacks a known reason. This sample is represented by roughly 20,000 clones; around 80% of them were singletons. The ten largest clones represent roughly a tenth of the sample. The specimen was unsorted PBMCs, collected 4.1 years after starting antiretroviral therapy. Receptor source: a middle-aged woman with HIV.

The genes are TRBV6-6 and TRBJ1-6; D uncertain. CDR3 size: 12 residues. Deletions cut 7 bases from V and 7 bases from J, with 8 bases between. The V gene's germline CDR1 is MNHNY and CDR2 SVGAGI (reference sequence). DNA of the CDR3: TGTGCCAGCAAAGGAATAAATTCACCCCTCCACTTT. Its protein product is CASKGINSPLHF.

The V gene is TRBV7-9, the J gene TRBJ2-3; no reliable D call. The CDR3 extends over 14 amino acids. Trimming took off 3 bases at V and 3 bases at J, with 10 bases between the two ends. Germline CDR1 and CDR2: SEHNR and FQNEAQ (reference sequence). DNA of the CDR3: TGTGCCAGCAGCTTGGGATTCTCTACAGATACGCAGTATTTT. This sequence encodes CASSLGFSTDTQYF.

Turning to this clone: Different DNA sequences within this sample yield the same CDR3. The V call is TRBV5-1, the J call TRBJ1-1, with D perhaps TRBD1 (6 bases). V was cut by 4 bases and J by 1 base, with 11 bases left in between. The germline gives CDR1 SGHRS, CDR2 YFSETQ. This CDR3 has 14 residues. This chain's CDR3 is CASSSRTANTEAFF. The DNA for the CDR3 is TGCGCCAGCAGCAGCCGGACAGCGAACACTGAAGCTTTCTTT. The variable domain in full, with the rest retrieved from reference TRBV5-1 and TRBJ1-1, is KAGVTQTPRYLIKTRGQQVTLSCSPISGHRSVSWYQQTPGQGLQFLFEYFSETQRNKGNFPGRFSGRQFSNSRSEMNVSTLELGDSALYLCASSSRTANTEAFFGQGTRLTVV.

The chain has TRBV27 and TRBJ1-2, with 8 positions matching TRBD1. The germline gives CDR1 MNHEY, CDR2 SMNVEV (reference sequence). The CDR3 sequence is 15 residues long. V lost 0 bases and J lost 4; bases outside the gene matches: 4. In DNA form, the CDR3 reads TGTGCCAGCAGTTTATCCAGGGGGCTTGGCTATGGCTACACCTTC. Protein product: CASSLSRGLGYGYTF.

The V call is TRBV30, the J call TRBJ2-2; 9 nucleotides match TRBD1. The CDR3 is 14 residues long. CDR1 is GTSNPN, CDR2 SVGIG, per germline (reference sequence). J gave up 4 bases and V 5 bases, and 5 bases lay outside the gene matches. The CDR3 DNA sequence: TGTGCCTGGTTCGGGACAGGGATCACCGGGGAGCTGTTTTTT. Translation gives CAWFGTGITGELFF.

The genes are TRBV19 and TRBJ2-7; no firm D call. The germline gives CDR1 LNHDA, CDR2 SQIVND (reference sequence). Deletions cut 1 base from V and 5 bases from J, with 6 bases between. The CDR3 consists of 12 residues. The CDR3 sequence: CASSIGLDEQYF. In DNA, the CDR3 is TGTGCCAGTAGTATAGGTCTAGACGAGCAGTACTTC.

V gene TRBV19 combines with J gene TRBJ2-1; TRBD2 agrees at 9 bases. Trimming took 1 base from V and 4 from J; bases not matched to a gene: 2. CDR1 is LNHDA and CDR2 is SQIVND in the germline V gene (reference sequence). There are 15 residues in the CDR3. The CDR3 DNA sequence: TGTGCCAGTAGTATAGGTAGCGGGAGATACAATGAGCAGTTCTTC. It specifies CASSIGSGRYNEQFF. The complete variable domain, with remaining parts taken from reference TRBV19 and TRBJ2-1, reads DGGITQSPKYLFRKEGQNVTLSCEQNLNHDAMYWYRQDPGQGLRLIYYSQIVNDFQKGDIAEGYSVSREKKESFPLTVTSAQKNPTAFYLCASSIGSGRYNEQFFGPGTRLTVL.

The CDR3, as DNA: TGCGCCAGCAGTATCGGGCGAGGAGCTTTCTTT. Translated: CASSIGRGAFF. This sequence joins TRBV10-2 and TRBJ1-1; D gene ambiguous. This CDR3 comprises 11 residues. Germline V CDR1 and CDR2: WSHSY, SAAADI. Between the trimmed V and J ends, which lost 5 bases and 10 bases, there was a span of 11 bases.

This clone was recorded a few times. The DNA for the CDR3 is TGCGCCAGCAGCCTCGCCCCTGGGGGCGGAACTGAAGCTTTCTTT. It yields the protein CASSLAPGGGTEAFF. V and J are TRBV5-1 and TRBJ1-1; possible D gene TRBD1, 6 bases. CDR1 and CDR2 from the germline V gene are SGHRS and YFSETQ. This CDR3 contains 15 residues. Trimming stripped 4 bases from V and 5 bases from J, with 18 bases between. Filled out from reference TRBV5-1 and TRBJ1-1, the complete variable domain reads KAGVTQTPRYLIKTRGQQVTLSCSPISGHRSVSWYQQTPGQGLQFLFEYFSETQRNKGNFPGRFSGRQFSNSRSEMNVSTLELGDSALYLCASSLAPGGGTEAFFGQGTRLTVV.

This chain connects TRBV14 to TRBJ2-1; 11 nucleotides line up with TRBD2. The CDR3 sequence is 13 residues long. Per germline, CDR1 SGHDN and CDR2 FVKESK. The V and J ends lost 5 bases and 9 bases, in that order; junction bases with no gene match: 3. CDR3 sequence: CASSILAGVEQFF. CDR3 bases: TGTGCCAGCAGCATACTAGCGGGAGTTGAGCAGTTCTTC. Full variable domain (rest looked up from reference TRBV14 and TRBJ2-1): EAGVTQFPSHSVIEKGQTVTLRCDPISGHDNLYWYRRVMGKEIKFLLHFVKESKQDESGMPNNRFLAERTGGTYSTLKVQPAELEDSGVYFCASSILAGVEQFFGPGTRLTVL.

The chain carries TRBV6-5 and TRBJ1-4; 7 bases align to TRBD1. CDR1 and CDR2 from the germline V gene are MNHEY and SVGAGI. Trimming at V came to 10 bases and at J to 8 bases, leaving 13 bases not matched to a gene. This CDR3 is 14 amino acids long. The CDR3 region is CATSVTGVFEKLFF. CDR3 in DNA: TGTGCCACCTCTGTAACAGGGGTTTTCGAAAAACTGTTTTTT.

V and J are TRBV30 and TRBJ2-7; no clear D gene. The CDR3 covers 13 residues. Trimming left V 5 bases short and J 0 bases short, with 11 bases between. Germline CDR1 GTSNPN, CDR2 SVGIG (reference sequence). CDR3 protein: CAWAVGSSYEQYF. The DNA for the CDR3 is TGTGCCTGGGCTGTGGGTAGCTCCTACGAGCAGTACTTC.

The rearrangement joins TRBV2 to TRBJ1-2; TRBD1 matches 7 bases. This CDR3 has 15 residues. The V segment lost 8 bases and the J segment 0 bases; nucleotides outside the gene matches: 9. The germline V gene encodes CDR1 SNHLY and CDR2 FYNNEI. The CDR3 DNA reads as TGTGCCAGCTATCCCGGGACAGCCACTAACTATGGCTACACCTTC. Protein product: CASYPGTATNYGYTF.

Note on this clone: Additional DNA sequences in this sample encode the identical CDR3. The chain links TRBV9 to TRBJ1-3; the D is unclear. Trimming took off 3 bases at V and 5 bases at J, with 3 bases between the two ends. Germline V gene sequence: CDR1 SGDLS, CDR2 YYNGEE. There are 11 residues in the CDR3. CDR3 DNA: TGTGCCAGCAGCGACCGAAACACCATATATTTT. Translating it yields CASSDRNTIYF.

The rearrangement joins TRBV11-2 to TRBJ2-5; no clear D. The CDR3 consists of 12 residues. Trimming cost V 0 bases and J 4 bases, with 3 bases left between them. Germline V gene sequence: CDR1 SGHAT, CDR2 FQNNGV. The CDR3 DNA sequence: TGTGCCAGCAGCTTAGAAGGAGAGACCCAGTACTTC. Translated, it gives CASSLEGETQYF.

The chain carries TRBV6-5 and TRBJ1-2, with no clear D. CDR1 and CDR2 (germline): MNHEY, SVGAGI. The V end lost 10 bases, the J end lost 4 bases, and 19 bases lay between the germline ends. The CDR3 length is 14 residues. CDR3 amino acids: CAIKGHSWGYGYTF. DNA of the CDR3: TGTGCCATCAAAGGGCACTCCTGGGGCTATGGCTACACCTTC.

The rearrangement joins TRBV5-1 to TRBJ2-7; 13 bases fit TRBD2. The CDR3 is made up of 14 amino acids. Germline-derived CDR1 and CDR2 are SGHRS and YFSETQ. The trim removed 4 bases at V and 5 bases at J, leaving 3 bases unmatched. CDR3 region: CASSLGLAGDEQYF. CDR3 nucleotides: TGCGCCAGCAGCCTAGGACTAGCGGGAGACGAGCAGTACTTC.

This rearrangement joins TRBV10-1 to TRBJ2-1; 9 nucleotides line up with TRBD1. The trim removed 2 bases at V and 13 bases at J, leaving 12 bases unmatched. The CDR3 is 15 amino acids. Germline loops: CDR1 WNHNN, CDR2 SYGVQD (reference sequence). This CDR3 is CASSEPGQGSRNQFF. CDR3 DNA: TGCGCCAGCAGTGAGCCGGGACAGGGTTCCCGGAACCAGTTCTTC.

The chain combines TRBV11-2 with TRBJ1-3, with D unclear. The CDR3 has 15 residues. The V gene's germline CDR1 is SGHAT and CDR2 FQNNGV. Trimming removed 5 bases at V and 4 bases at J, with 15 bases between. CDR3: CASSRMPGPGNTIYF. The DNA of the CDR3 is TGTGCCAGCAGCCGAATGCCGGGCCCAGGAAACACCATATATTTT.

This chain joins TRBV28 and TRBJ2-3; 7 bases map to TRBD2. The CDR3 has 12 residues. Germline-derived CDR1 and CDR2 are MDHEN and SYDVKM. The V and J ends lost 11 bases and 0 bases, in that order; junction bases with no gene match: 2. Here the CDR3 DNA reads TGTGCCGGGGGGGGGAGCACAGATACGCAGTATTTT. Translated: CAGGGSTDTQYF. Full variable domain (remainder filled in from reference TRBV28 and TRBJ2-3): DVKVTQSSRYLVKRTGEKVFLECVQDMDHENMFWYRQDPGLGLRLIYFSYDVKMKEKGDIPEGYSVSREKKERFSLILESASTNQTSMYLCAGGGSTDTQYFGPGTRLTVL.

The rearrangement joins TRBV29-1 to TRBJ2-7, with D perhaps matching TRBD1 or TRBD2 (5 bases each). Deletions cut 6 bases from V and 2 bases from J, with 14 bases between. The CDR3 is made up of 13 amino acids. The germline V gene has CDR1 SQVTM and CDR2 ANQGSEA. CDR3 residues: CSVRGLSTYEQYF. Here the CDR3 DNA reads TGCAGCGTGAGGGGTCTCAGCACCTACGAGCAGTACTTC.

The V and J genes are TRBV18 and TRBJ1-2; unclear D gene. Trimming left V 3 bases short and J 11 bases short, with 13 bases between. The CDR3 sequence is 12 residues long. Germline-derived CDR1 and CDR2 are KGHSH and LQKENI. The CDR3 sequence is CASSPEADRYTF. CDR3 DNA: TGTGCCAGCTCACCGGAGGCCGACCGGTACACCTTC.